The 13 T cell receptor beta chains given below trace back to one sample, sequenced in a study of CD8 T cells in Susac syndrome. With random hexamers, 0.5 to 1 ug RNA was reverse transcribed. TCRdb reprocessed the immunoSEQ multiplex PCR reads via MiXCR and lists one record per CDR3 protein. Here the sample spans approximately 190,000 distinct CDR3 sequences, 75% to 95% being singletons. The sequenced sample consisted of CD4+ T cells from PBMCs. The receptors originated from a human donor with Susac syndrome.

This chain connects TRBV20-1 to TRBJ1-1; D is unclear. This CDR3 region has 17 residues. Trimming took off 0 bases at V and 0 bases at J, with 17 bases between the two ends. The germline V gene has CDR1 DFQATT and CDR2 SNEGSKA (reference sequence). This CDR3 reads CSARDLSVGSMNTEAFF. CDR3 DNA: TGCAGTGCTAGAGATCTTAGCGTGGGGTCCATGAACACTGAAGCTTTCTTT.

This clonotype was recorded once. The chain recombines TRBV2 with TRBJ1-1; the D is unclear. Trimming removed 7 bases from V and 0 bases from J, with 12 bases in between. Germline V gives CDR1 SNHLY, CDR2 FYNNEI. CDR3 length equals 14 residues. CDR3: CASKSALMNTEAFF. The DNA for the CDR3 is TGTGCCAGCAAAAGTGCACTGATGAACACTGAAGCTTTCTTT. Full variable domain (missing parts from reference TRBV2 and TRBJ1-1): EPEVTQTPSHQVTQMGQEVILRCVPISNHLYFYWYRQILGQKVEFLVSFYNNEISEKSEIFDDQFSVERPDGSNFTLKIRSTKLEDSAMYFCASKSALMNTEAFFGQGTRLTVV.

This clonotype is a singleton in its sample. The V and J genes are TRBV29-1 and TRBJ1-5; 8 bases are shared with TRBD1. Trimming removed 7 bases from V and 8 bases from J; junction bases left unmatched: 10. Germline V gives CDR1 SQVTM, CDR2 ANQGSEA. The CDR3 covers 13 residues. The CDR3 reads CSALGTGFEPQHF. CDR3 in DNA: TGCAGCGCGCTTGGGACAGGATTTGAGCCCCAGCATTTT.

The rearrangement uses TRBV27 and TRBJ1-5; 12 nucleotides line up with TRBD1. Germline-derived CDR1 and CDR2 are MNHEY and SMNVEV (reference sequence). The CDR3 loop spans 18 amino acids. V lost 3 bases to trimming and J lost 3 bases; unmatched junction nucleotides: 9. The CDR3 loop reads CASSFYGGTGGINQPQHF. The DNA of the CDR3 is TGTGCCAGCAGTTTTTATGGTGGGACAGGGGGCATCAATCAGCCCCAGCATTTT.

The chain recombines TRBV27 with TRBJ2-7, with D maybe TRBD1 (5 bases). The length of the CDR3 is 16 residues. Trimming shortened V by 6 bases and J by 1 base, and 19 bases separated the two germline ends. Germline loops: CDR1 MNHEY, CDR2 SMNVEV (reference sequence). In nucleotides, the CDR3 is TGTGCCAGCAGATTGCGATGGACATCCGAATCCTACGAGCAGTACTTC. Encoded protein: CASRLRWTSESYEQYF.

V gene TRBV12-3 or TRBV12-4 combines with J gene TRBJ2-1, with D possibly matching TRBD1 (5 bases). The CDR3 is 16 residues long. Trimming removed 4 bases at V and 2 bases at J, with 15 bases between. The CDR3 is CASSWAGARAYNEQFF. In DNA, the CDR3 is TGTGCCAGCAGTTGGGCTGGAGCCAGGGCCTACAATGAGCAGTTCTTC.

The V and J genes are TRBV28 and TRBJ1-1, with 8 nucleotides matching TRBD1. This CDR3 is built from 14 residues. Germline V gene sequence: CDR1 MDHEN, CDR2 SYDVKM. Losses at the gene ends were 7 bases for V and 0 bases for J; bases not matched to a gene: 4. The CDR3 region has the DNA TGTGCCAGCACATTGGGACAGGTGAACACTGAAGCTTTCTTT. As protein: CASTLGQVNTEAFF.

V and J are TRBV28 and TRBJ2-6; D uncertain. The CDR3 covers 13 residues. CDR1 is MDHEN and CDR2 is SYDVKM in the germline V gene. With 7 bases removed from V and 4 bases from J, the gap between germline ends came to 8 bases. The CDR3 loop is CASKSAGANVLTF. The CDR3 DNA reads TGTGCCAGCAAATCGGCCGGGGCCAACGTCCTGACTTTC.

This sequence joins TRBV5-6 and TRBJ1-2; D is uncertain. This CDR3 has 12 residues. Germline assignment: CDR1 SGHDT and CDR2 YYEEEE. V was cut by 2 bases and J by 7 bases, with 9 bases left in between. The CDR3 loop reads CASSFSFGGYTF. DNA of the CDR3: TGTGCCAGCAGCTTTTCCTTTGGTGGCTACACCTTC.

V usage is TRBV7-9 and J usage is TRBJ1-3; unclear D gene. The germline V gene has CDR1 SEHNR and CDR2 FQNEAQ (reference sequence). V lost 3 bases to trimming and J lost 0 bases, with 12 bases between them. This CDR3 contains 16 residues. The CDR3 reads CASSLMGGSSGNTIYF. In DNA form, the CDR3 reads TGTGCCAGCAGCTTGATGGGCGGAAGCTCTGGAAACACCATATATTTT. The whole variable domain, filled in from reference TRBV7-9 and TRBJ1-3, reads DTGVSQNPRHKITKRGQNVTFRCDPISEHNRLYWYRQTLGQGPEFLTYFQNEAQLEKSRLLSDRFSAERPKGSFSTLEIQRTEQGDSAMYLCASSLMGGSSGNTIYFGEGSWLTVV.

The J gene is TRBJ1-1, the V gene TRBV3-1; 7 nucleotides agree with TRBD1. The CDR3 has 14 amino acids. V trimming: 3 bases; J trimming: 5 bases; junction bases outside the gene matches: 6. The germline V gene encodes CDR1 LGHDT and CDR2 YNNKEL (reference sequence). The CDR3 sequence: CASSHSDRETEAFF. In DNA form, the CDR3 reads TGTGCCAGCAGCCACTCCGACAGGGAAACTGAAGCTTTCTTT.

The chain recombines TRBV12-3 or TRBV12-4 with TRBJ2-3, with D unclear. Trimming stripped 6 bases from V and 7 bases from J, with 11 bases between. The CDR3 extends over 12 amino acids. The CDR3 region is CASSPLMNTQYF. CDR3 bases: TGTGCCAGCAGCCCCCTTATGAATACGCAGTATTTT.

In this sample, this clonotype turned up once. The chain combines TRBV20-1 with TRBJ2-1, with D perhaps TRBD1 (6 bases). The CDR3 sequence is 15 residues long. Germline V CDR1 and CDR2: DFQATT, SNEGSKA (reference sequence). V was clipped by 5 bases and J by 5 bases, with 19 bases between them. CDR3 protein: CSASPGGQLNNEQFF. In DNA form, the CDR3 reads TGCAGTGCTTCCCCCGGCGGACAGCTAAACAATGAGCAGTTCTTC.